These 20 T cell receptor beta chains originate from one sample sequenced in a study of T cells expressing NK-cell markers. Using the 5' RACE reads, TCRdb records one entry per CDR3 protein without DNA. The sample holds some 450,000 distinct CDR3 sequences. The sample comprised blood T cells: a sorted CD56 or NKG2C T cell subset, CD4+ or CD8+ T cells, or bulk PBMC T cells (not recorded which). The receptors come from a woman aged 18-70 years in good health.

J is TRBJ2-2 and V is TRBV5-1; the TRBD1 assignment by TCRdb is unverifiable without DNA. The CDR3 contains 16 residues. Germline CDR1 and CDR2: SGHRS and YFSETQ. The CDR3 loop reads CASSLFAGAITGELFF.

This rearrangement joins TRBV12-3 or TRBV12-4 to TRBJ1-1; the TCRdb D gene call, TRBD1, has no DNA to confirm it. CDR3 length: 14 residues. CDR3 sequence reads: CASSFLGGNTEAFF.

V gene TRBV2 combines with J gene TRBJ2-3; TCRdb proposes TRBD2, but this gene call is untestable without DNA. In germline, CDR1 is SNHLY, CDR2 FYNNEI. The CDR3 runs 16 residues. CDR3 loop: CASSEVQAGRTDTQYF.

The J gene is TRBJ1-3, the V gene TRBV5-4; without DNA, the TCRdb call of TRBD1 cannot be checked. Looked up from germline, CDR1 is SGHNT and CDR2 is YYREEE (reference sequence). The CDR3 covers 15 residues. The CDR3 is CASSQTGTGGNTIYF.

CDR3: CASSPTGTQNQPQHF. The chain recombines TRBV19 with TRBJ1-5; without DNA, the TCRdb call of TRBD1 cannot be checked. Germline values: CDR1 LNHDA, CDR2 SQIVND (reference sequence). The CDR3 runs to 15 residues.

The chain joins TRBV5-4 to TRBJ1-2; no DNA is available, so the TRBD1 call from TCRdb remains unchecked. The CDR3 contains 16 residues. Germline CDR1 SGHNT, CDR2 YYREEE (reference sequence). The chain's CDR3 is CASSLVGQGAYYGYTF.

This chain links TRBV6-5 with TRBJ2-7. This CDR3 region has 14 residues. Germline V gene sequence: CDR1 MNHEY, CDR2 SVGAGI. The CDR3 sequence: CASSFHYLSYEQYF.

The CDR3 reads CASSQERRAGPSTDTQYF. The chain joins TRBV4-3 to TRBJ2-3; the TCRdb D gene call, TRBD1, has no DNA to confirm it. CDR3 length equals 18 residues. CDR1 and CDR2 (germline): LGHNA, YSLEER.

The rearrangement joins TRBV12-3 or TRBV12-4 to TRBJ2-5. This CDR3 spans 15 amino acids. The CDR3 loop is CASSSPTGYQETQYF.

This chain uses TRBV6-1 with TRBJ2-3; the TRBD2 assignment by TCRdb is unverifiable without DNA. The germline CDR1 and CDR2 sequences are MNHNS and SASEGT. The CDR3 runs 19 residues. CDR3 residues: CASRRTSGLTRGGTDTQYF.

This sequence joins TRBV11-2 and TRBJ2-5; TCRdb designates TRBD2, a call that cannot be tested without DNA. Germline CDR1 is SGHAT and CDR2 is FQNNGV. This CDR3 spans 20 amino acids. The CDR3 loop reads CASSFLYILAGDLTQETQYF.

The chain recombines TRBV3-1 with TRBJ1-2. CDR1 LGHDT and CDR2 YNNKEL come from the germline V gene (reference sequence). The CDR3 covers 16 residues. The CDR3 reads CASSQLVGNLLYGYTF.

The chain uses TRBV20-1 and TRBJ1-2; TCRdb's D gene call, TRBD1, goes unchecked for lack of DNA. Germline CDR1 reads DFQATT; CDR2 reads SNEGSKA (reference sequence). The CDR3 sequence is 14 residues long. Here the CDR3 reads CSARDRTGEFGYTF.

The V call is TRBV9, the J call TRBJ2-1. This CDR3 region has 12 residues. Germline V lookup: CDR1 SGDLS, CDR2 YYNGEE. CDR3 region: CASTGDSNEQFF.

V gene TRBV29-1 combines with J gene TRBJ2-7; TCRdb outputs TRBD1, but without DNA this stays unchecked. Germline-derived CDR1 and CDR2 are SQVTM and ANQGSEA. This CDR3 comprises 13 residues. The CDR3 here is CSVDEDRASEQYF.

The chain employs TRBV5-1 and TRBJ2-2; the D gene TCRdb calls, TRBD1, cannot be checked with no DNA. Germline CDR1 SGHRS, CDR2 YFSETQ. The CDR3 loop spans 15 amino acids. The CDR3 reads CASSNGQGITGELFF.

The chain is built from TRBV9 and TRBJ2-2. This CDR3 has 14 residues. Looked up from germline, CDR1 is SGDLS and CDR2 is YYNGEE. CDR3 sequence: CASSPRLTTGELFF.

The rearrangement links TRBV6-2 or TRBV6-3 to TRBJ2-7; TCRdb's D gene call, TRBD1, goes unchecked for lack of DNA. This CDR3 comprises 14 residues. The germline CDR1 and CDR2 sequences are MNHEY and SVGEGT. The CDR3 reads CASNQRGPIYEQYF.

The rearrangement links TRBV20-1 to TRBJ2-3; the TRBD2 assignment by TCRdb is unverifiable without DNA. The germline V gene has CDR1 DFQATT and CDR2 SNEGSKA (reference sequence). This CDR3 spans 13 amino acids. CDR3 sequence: CSARRDLSDTQYF.

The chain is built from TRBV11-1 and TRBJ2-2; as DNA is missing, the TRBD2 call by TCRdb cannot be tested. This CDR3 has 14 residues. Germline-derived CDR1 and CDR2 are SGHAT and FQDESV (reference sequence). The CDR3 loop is CASSLLGLTGELFF.